A single TCR beta chain is shown here with its context. Across 24 US areas, participants ranged in age from about 18 to 90 years. Donors were grouped by their self-reported clinical history. This specimen belongs to a study of blood T cell repertoires in COVID-19. Study-level background: Italy, Spain and the United States were the sources of the convalescent and acute COVID-19 samples. T cells, B-cell-depleted T cells, or PBMCs provided the cDNA or gDNA that served as material.

V was shortened by 8 bases and J by 0 bases, with 11 bases between the two germline ends. The CDR3 length is 14 residues. From germline, CDR1 is LGHDT and CDR2 YNNKEL (reference sequence). Produced via immunoSEQ multiplex PCR; TCRdb's table is partial and in-frame only. Of around 250,000 clones listed, about nine tenths were seen once; the top ten hold 1.2%. The rearrangement links TRBV3-1 (or the pseudogene TRBV3-2) to TRBJ2-4, with a possible D match to TRBD1 (5 bases). The sequence derives from a human donor in a cohort exposed to, infected with or recovered from COVID-19 (not recorded which). The donor label of this sample is uncertain. Sample: PBMCs or T cells enriched from blood (not recorded which). CDR3 protein: CASSRRGAKNIQYF. The CDR3 nucleotides read TGTGCCAGCTCCCGAAGGGGAGCCAAAAACATTCAGTACTTC.